This is a list of T cell receptor beta chains from one sample in a study of cytomegalovirus exposure and HLA in healthy donors. Some clones are missing from TCRdb's copy, which holds only in-frame ones; the method was immunoSEQ multiplex PCR. The data show 150,000 to 200,000 clones, about 89% seen once. Specimen: PBMCs. Receptors were obtained from a woman aged 18-29 years in good health and CMV-seropositive. Each CDR3 is given with its conserved first and last residue. Each record gives: V gene, J gene, D gene, clone size, CDR3 protein, CDR3 DNA. A D gene is named only where the DNA matches it firmly. Size is stated for part of the rows, as once, few or many counts, or as a class when the clone is expanded.

V: TRBV29-1
J: TRBJ2-5
D: NA
size: NA
CDR3: CSGIVAKETQYF
DNA: TGCAGCGGTATTGTAGCTAAAGAGACCCAGTACTTC

V: TRBV4-1
J: TRBJ2-7
D: NA
size: once
CDR3: CASREDRGGSYEQYF
DNA: TGCGCCAGCAGGGAGGACAGAGGAGGATCCTACGAGCAGTACTTC

V: TRBV28
J: TRBJ2-7
D: NA
size: once
CDR3: CASSPGRDSSEQYF
DNA: TGTGCCAGCAGCCCCGGCAGGGACTCTTCCGAGCAGTACTTC

V: TRBV7-9
J: TRBJ2-7
D: TRBD1
size: NA
CDR3: CASTRTGGREQYF
DNA: TGTGCCAGCACCCGGACAGGGGGCAGGGAGCAGTACTTC

V: TRBV11-2
J: TRBJ2-5
D: TRBD1
size: NA
CDR3: CASSPAQGASEETQYF
DNA: TGTGCCAGCAGCCCCGCCCAGGGGGCGAGTGAAGAGACCCAGTACTTC

V: TRBV5-6
J: TRBJ2-1
D: TRBD2
size: NA
CDR3: CASRLTGTTYNEQFF
DNA: TGTGCCAGCAGACTGACCGGGACTACCTACAATGAGCAGTTCTTC

V: TRBV7-9
J: TRBJ2-7
D: NA
size: NA
CDR3: CASSPGAGEVLYEQYF
DNA: TGTGCCAGCAGCCCAGGGGCGGGAGAGGTATTATACGAGCAGTACTTC

V: TRBV6-5
J: TRBJ2-7
D: TRBD1
size: NA
CDR3: CASSSPGTGSYEQYF
DNA: TGTGCCAGCAGTTCCCCAGGGACAGGGTCGTACGAGCAGTACTTC

V: TRBV4-2
J: TRBJ2-7
D: TRBD1
size: NA
CDR3: CASSQVRDRGYEQYF
DNA: TGTGCCAGCAGCCAAGTCAGGGACAGGGGCTACGAGCAGTACTTC

V: TRBV7-2
J: TRBJ2-7
D: NA
size: NA
CDR3: CASSLGDYQAYEQYF
DNA: TGTGCCAGCAGCTTAGGTGACTACCAAGCCTACGAGCAGTACTTC

V: TRBV2
J: TRBJ2-2
D: NA
size: NA
CDR3: CASSEGWGAGELFF
DNA: TGTGCCAGCAGTGAAGGTTGGGGAGCCGGGGAGCTGTTTTTT

V: TRBV18
J: TRBJ2-7
D: NA
size: NA
CDR3: CASSPLGDISYEQYF
DNA: TGTGCCAGCTCACCCCTTGGGGACATCTCCTACGAGCAGTACTTC

V: TRBV11-3
J: TRBJ2-5
D: TRBD1
size: NA
CDR3: CASSLAGRQGETQYF
DNA: TGTGCCAGCAGCTTAGCCGGCAGACAGGGGGAGACCCAGTACTTC

V: TRBV15
J: TRBJ1-2
D: NA
size: NA
CDR3: CATSRQAYGYTF
DNA: TGTGCCACCTCCCGACAGGCCTATGGCTACACCTTC

V: TRBV18
J: TRBJ2-7
D: NA
size: once
CDR3: CASSPPARGMVEQYF
DNA: TGTGCCAGCTCACCCCCGGCCCGGGGGATGGTGGAGCAGTACTTC

V: TRBV2
J: TRBJ2-3
D: TRBD1
size: NA
CDR3: CAGRTGGLPDTQYF
DNA: TGTGCCGGGAGGACAGGGGGCCTTCCAGATACGCAGTATTTT

V: TRBV6-5
J: TRBJ1-2
D: TRBD1
size: NA
CDR3: CASSYGEGQGVYGYTF
DNA: TGTGCCAGCAGTTACGGGGAGGGACAGGGGGTCTATGGCTACACCTTC

V: TRBV21-1
J: TRBJ1-5
D: NA
size: NA
CDR3: CASSKVHQGFQPQHF
DNA: TGTGCCAGCAGCAAAGTCCACCAGGGTTTTCAGCCCCAGCATTTT

V: TRBV6-1
J: TRBJ2-7
D: NA
size: NA
CDR3: CASRGRGEYEQYF
DNA: TGTGCCAGCAGAGGCAGGGGCGAGTACGAGCAGTACTTC

V: TRBV11-2
J: TRBJ2-3
D: TRBD2
size: NA
CDR3: CASSSTSGTSGISTDTQYF
DNA: TGTGCCAGCAGCTCGACTTCCGGGACTAGCGGGATTAGCACAGATACGCAGTATTTT

V: TRBV5-6
J: TRBJ1-3
D: NA
size: NA
CDR3: CASSLDRTSGNTIYF
DNA: TGTGCCAGCAGCTTGGACAGAACCTCTGGAAACACCATATATTTT

V: TRBV28
J: TRBJ2-2
D: NA
size: NA
CDR3: CASSLSEDGELFF
DNA: TGTGCCAGCAGTTTGTCGGAGGACGGGGAGCTGTTTTTT

V: TRBV19
J: TRBJ2-5
D: NA
size: once
CDR3: CASSILTGETQYF
DNA: TGTGCCAGTAGTATCCTTACTGGAGAGACCCAGTACTTC

V: TRBV4-2
J: TRBJ1-1
D: NA
size: NA
CDR3: CASSPTTATEAFF
DNA: TGTGCCAGCAGCCCGACGACAGCCACTGAAGCTTTCTTT

V: TRBV2
J: TRBJ1-1
D: NA
size: NA
CDR3: CASSEARQANMNTEAFF
DNA: TGTGCCAGCAGTGAAGCAAGGCAGGCGAATATGAACACTGAAGCTTTCTTT

V: TRBV4-1
J: TRBJ2-3
D: NA
size: NA
CDR3: CASSQGPGGSDTQYF
DNA: TGCGCCAGCAGCCAAGGACCAGGAGGGTCAGATACGCAGTATTTT

V: TRBV29-1
J: TRBJ2-1
D: NA
size: NA
CDR3: CSVDLGAAVGEQFF
DNA: TGCAGCGTTGATTTGGGGGCAGCGGTAGGTGAGCAGTTCTTC

V: TRBV5-6
J: TRBJ2-3
D: NA
size: NA
CDR3: CASSAGDTSTDTQYF
DNA: TGTGCCAGCAGCGCCGGGGATACTAGCACAGATACGCAGTATTTT

V: TRBV6-1
J: TRBJ2-7
D: NA
size: NA
CDR3: CASQFRDKSYEQYF
DNA: TGTGCCAGCCAATTCCGGGACAAGTCCTACGAGCAGTACTTC

V: TRBV19
J: TRBJ2-3
D: TRBD1
size: NA
CDR3: CASSIVRQGPTDTQYF
DNA: TGTGCCAGTAGTATAGTGCGACAGGGACCCACAGATACGCAGTATTTT

V: TRBV13
J: TRBJ2-7
D: TRBD2
size: NA
CDR3: CASSSGLAGAYSYEQYF
DNA: TGTGCCAGCAGCTCCGGACTAGCGGGGGCCTACTCCTACGAGCAGTACTTC

V: TRBV6-5
J: TRBJ2-7
D: TRBD1
size: NA
CDR3: CASSDRVGPYEQYF
DNA: TGTGCCAGCAGCGACAGGGTAGGACCCTACGAGCAGTACTTC

V: TRBV6-1
J: TRBJ2-7
D: NA
size: NA
CDR3: CASSGPPRGADEQYF
DNA: TGTGCCAGCAGTGGCCCACCCCGGGGGGCTGACGAGCAGTACTTC

V: TRBV7-3
J: TRBJ2-1
D: TRBD1
size: NA
CDR3: CASSSQGAGEQFF
DNA: TGTGCCAGCAGCTCACAGGGGGCCGGTGAGCAGTTCTTC

V: TRBV29-1
J: TRBJ1-1
D: NA
size: few
CDR3: CSAHNGVAFF
DNA: TGCAGCGCACATAACGGGGTAGCTTTCTTT

V: TRBV6-5
J: TRBJ1-1
D: NA
size: NA
CDR3: CASRRTPLNTEAFF
DNA: TGTGCCAGCCGCCGGACTCCGTTGAACACTGAAGCTTTCTTT

V: TRBV30
J: TRBJ1-1
D: TRBD1
size: once
CDR3: CAWRWQGGPAFF
DNA: TGTGCCTGGAGGTGGCAGGGGGGCCCGGCTTTCTTT

V: TRBV18
J: TRBJ2-5
D: TRBD2
size: NA
CDR3: CASSPISGTQETQYF
DNA: TGTGCCAGCTCACCCATTAGCGGGACCCAAGAGACCCAGTACTTC

V: TRBV14
J: TRBJ2-1
D: TRBD2
size: NA
CDR3: CASSRGLAGGTYNEQFF
DNA: TGTGCCAGCAGCCGGGGACTAGCGGGAGGTACCTACAATGAGCAGTTCTTC

V: TRBV27
J: TRBJ1-2
D: TRBD1
size: NA
CDR3: CASSLGGQFYGYTF
DNA: TGTGCCAGCAGTTTAGGGGGACAGTTCTATGGCTACACCTTC

V: TRBV11-2
J: TRBJ1-2
D: NA
size: once
CDR3: CASRQRAGDGYYGYTF
DNA: TGTGCCAGCAGACAGAGGGCGGGGGACGGTTACTATGGCTACACCTTC

V: TRBV4-2
J: TRBJ2-1
D: TRBD2
size: NA
CDR3: CASSQLAGGVNEQFF
DNA: TGTGCCAGCAGCCAGTTGGCGGGGGGAGTCAATGAGCAGTTCTTC

V: TRBV4-3
J: TRBJ2-7
D: TRBD2
size: NA
CDR3: CASSPSLAGVREQYF
DNA: TGCGCCAGCAGCCCATCTCTAGCGGGAGTGAGGGAGCAGTACTTC

V: TRBV7-6
J: TRBJ2-1
D: TRBD2
size: NA
CDR3: CASSMTSGRTKGNEQFF
DNA: TGTGCCAGCAGCATGACTAGCGGGAGAACAAAGGGGAATGAGCAGTTCTTC

V: TRBV29-1
J: TRBJ2-7
D: TRBD1
size: NA
CDR3: CSVVTGPYEQYF
DNA: TGCAGCGTTGTGACAGGGCCCTACGAGCAGTACTTC